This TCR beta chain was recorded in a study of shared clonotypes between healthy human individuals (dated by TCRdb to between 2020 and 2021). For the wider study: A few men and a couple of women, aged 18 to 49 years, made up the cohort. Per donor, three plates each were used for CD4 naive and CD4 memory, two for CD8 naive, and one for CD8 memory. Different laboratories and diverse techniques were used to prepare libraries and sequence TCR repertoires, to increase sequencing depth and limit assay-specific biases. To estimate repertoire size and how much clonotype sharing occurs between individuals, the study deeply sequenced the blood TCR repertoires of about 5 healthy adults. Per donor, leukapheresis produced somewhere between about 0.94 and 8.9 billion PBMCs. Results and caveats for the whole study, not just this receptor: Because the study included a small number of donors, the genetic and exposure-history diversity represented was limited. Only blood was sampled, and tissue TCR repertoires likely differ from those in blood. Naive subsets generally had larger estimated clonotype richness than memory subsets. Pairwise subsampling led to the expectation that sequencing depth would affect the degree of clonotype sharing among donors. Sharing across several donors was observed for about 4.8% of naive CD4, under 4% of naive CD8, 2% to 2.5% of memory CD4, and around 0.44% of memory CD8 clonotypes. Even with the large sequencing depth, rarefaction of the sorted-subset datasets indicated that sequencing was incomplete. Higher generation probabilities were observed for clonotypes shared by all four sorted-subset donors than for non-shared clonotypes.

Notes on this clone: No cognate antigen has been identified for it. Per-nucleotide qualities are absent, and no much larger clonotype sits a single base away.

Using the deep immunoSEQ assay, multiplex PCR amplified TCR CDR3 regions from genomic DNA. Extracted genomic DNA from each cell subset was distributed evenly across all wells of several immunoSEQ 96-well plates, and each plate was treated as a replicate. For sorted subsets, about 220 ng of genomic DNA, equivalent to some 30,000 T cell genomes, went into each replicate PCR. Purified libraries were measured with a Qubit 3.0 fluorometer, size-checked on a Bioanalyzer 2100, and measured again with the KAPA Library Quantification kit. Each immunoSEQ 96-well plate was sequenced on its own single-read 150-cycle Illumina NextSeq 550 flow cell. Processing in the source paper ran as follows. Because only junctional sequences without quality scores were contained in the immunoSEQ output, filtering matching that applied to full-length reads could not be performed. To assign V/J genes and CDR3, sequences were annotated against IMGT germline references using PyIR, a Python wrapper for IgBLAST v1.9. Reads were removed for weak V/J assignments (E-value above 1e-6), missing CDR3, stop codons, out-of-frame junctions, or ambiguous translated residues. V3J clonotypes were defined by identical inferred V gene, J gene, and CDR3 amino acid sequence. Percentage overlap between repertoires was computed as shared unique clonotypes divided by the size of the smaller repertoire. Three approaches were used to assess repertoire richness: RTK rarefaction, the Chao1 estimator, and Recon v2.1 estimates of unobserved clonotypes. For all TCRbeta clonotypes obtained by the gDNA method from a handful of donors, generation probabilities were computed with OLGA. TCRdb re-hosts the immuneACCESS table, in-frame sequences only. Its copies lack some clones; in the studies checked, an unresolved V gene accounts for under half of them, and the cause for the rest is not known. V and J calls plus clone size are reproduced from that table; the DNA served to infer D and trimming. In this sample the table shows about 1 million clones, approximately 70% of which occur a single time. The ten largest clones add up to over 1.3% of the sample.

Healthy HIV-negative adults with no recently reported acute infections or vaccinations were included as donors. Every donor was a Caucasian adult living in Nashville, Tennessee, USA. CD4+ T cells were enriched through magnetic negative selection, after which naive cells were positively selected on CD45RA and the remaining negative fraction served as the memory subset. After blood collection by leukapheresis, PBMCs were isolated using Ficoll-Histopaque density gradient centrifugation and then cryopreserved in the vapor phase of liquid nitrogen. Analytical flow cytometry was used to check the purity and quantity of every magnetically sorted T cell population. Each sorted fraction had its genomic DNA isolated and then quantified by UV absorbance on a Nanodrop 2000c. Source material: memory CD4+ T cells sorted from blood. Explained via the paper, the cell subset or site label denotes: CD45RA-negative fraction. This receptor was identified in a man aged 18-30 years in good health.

The CDR3 protein: CASSHGRGGTAFF. The DNA reads TGTGCCAGCAGCCATGGGAGAGGGGGCACCGCTTTCTTT. The chain was built from TRBV5-8 and TRBJ1-1, with 7 bases aligning to TRBD1. V has 4 bases trimmed and J has 11 bases trimmed; junction bases matching no gene number 11. The cysteine opens and the phenylalanine closes a CDR3 of 13 amino acids. This entry keeps only the CDR3 DNA: 39 bases, framed from base 1. CDR1 and CDR2, looked up from the germline V gene, are SGHTS and YDEGEE.